Sequencing of this TCR beta chain was carried out in a study of T cells in Graves' hyperthyroidism and ophthalmopathy. RNA transcripts provided the source from which TCR beta CDR3 regions were amplified. Using the HTBI primer set, a first-round RT-PCR was run on the TCR CDR3. TCRdb called the multiplex PCR reads again in MiXCR, with one record for every CDR3 protein. This sample has some 800,000 distinct CDR3 sequences; 35% to 45% occur once, and the top ten carry about 9%. The source material was blood. The sequence came from a man between 18 and 35 years old with Graves' hyperthyroidism.

The CDR3 reads CASSLGRGFTEAFF. DNA for the CDR3: TGTGCCAGCAGCTTAGGTAGGGGTTTCACTGAAGCTTTCTTT. The chain has TRBV7-9 and TRBJ1-1; the D gene is possibly TRBD1 (5 bases). The germline V gene encodes CDR1 SEHNR and CDR2 FQNEAQ (reference sequence). V lost 1 base and J lost 4, with 10 bases in between. CDR3 length: 14 amino acids. The full variable domain, its missing parts supplied by reference TRBV7-9 and TRBJ1-1, is DTGVSQNPRHKITKRGQNVTFRCDPISEHNRLYWYRQTLGQGPEFLTYFQNEAQLEKSRLLSDRFSAERPKGSFSTLEIQRTEQGDSAMYLCASSLGRGFTEAFFGQGTRLTVV.